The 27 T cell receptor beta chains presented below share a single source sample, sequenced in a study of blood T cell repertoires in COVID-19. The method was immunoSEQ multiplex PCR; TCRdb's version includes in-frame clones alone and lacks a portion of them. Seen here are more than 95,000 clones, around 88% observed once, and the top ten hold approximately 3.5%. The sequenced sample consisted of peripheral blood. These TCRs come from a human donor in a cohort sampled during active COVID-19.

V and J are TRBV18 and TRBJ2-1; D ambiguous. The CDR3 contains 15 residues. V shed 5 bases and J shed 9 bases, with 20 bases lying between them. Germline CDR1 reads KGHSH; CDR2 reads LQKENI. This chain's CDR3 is CASSALDPGTSEQFF. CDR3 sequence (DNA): TGTGCCAGCTCAGCCCTAGATCCCGGTACGTCTGAGCAGTTCTTC. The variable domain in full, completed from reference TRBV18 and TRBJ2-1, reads NAGVMQNPRHLVRRRGQEARLRCSPMKGHSHVYWYRQLPEEGLKFMVYLQKENIIDESGMPKERFSAEFPKEGPSILRIQQVVRGDSAAYFCASSALDPGTSEQFFGPGTRLTVL.

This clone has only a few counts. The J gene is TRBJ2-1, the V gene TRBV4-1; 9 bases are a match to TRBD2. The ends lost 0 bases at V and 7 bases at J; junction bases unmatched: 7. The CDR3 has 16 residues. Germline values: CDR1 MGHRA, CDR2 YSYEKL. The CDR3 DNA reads TGCGCCAGCAGCCAAGATCCAGCGGGGGGCCGGAATGAGCAGTTCTTC. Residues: CASSQDPAGGRNEQFF.

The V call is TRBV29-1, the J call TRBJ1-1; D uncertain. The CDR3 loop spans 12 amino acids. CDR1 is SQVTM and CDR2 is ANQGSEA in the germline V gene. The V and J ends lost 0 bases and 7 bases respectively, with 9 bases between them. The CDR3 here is CSVEEGGHEAFF. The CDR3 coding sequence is TGCAGCGTTGAAGAGGGAGGCCATGAAGCTTTCTTT.

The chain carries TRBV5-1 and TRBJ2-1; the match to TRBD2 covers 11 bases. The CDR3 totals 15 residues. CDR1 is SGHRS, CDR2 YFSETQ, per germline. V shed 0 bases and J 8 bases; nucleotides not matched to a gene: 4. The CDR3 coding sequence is TGCGCCAGCAGCTTGGGACTAGCGGGATTGGATGAGCAGTTCTTC. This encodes CASSLGLAGLDEQFF.

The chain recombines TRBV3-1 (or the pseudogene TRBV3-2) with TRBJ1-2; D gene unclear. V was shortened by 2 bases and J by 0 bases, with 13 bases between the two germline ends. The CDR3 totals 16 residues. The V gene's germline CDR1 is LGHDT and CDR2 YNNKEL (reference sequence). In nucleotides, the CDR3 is TGTGCCAGCAGCCAACTCCCGCGCGGAACTAACTATGGCTACACCTTC. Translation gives CASSQLPRGTNYGYTF.

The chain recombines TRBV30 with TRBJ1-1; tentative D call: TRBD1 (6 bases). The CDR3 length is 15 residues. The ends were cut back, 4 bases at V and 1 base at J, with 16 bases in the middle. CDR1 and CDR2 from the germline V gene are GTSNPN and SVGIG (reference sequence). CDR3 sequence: CAWIGQRAGNTEAFF. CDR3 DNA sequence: TGTGCCTGGATCGGACAGAGGGCGGGGAACACTGAAGCTTTCTTT. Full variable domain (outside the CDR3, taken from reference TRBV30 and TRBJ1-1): SQTIHQWPATLVQPVGSPLSLECTVEGTSNPNLYWYRQAAGRGLQLLFYSVGIGQISSEVPQNLSASRPQDRQFILSSKKLLLSDSGFYLCAWIGQRAGNTEAFFGQGTRLTVV.

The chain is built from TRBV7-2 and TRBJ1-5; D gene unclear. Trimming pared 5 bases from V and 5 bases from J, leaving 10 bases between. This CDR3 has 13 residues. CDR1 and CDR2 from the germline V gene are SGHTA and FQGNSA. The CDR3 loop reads CASSVGSHQPQHF. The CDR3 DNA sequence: TGTGCCAGCAGCGTCGGGAGCCATCAGCCCCAGCATTTT.

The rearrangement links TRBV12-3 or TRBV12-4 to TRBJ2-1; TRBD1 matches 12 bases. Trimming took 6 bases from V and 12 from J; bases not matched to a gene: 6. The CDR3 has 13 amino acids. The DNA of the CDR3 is TGTGCCAGCAGGAAAGGGACAGGGGGCCGGCAGTTCTTC. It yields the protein CASRKGTGGRQFF.

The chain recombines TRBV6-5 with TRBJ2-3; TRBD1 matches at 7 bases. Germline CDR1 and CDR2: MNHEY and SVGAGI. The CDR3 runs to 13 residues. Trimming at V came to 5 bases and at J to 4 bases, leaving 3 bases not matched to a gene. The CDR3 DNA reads TGTGCCAGCAGTCTTACAGGGGCAGATACGCAGTATTTT. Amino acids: CASSLTGADTQYF.

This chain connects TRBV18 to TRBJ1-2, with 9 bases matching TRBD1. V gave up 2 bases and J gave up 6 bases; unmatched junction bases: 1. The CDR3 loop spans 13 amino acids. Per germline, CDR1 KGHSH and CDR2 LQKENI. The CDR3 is CASSPRDRDGYTF. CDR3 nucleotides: TGTGCCAGCTCACCAAGGGACAGGGATGGCTACACCTTC.

Here the CDR3 reads CASGTRDTLYSPLHF. The CDR3 nucleotides are TGTGCTAGTGGTACACGGGACACTTTGTATTCACCCCTCCACTTT. V gene TRBV12-5 combines with J gene TRBJ1-6; tentatively, D is TRBD1 (6 bases). CDR3 length: 15 residues. Deletions cut 5 bases from V and 8 bases from J, with 16 bases between. Looked up from germline, CDR1 is LGHNT and CDR2 is FRNRAP.

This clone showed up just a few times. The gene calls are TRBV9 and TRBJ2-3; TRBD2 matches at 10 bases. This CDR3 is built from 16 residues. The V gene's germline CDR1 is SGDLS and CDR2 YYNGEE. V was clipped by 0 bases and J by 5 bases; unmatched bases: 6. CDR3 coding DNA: TGTGCCAGCAGCGTAGTAAGCGGGGGGGCTGTAGATACGCAGTATTTT. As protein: CASSVVSGGAVDTQYF.

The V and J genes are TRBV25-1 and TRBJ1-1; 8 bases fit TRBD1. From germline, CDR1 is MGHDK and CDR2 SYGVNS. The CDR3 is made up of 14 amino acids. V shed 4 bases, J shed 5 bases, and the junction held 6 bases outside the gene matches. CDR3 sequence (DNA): TGTGCCAGCAGTGGAGGACAGGGCGGGACTGAAGCTTTCTTT. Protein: CASSGGQGGTEAFF.

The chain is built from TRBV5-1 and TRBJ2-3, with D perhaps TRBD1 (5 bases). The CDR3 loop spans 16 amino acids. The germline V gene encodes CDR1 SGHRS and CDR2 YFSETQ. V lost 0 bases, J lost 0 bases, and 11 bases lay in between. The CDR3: CASSLDRGPSTDTQYF. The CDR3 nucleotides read TGCGCCAGCAGCTTGGATAGGGGCCCTAGCACAGATACGCAGTATTTT.

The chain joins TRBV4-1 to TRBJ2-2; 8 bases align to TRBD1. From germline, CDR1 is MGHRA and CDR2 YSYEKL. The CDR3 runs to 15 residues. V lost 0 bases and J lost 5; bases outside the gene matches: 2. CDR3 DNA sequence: TGCGCCAGCAGCCAAGAGGACAGGGCAACCGGGGAGCTGTTTTTT. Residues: CASSQEDRATGELFF.

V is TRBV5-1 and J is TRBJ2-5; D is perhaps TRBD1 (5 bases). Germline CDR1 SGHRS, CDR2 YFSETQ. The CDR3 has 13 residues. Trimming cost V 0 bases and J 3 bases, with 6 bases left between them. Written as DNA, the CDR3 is TGCGCCAGCAGCTTGGTAGGGGAAGAGACCCAGTACTTC. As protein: CASSLVGEETQYF.

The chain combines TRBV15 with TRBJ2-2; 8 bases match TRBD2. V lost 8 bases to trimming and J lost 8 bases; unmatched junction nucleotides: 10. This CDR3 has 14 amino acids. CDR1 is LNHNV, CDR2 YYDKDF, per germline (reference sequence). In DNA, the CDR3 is TGTGCCACCTTCGCAGCGGGAGAAACAGGGGAGCTGTTTTTT. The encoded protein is CATFAAGETGELFF. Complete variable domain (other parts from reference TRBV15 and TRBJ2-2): DAMVIQNPRYQVTQFGKPVTLSCSQTLNHNVMYWYQQKSSQAPKLLFHYYDKDFNNEADTPDNFQSRRPNTSFCFLDIRSPGLGDTAMYLCATFAAGETGELFFGEGSRLTVL.

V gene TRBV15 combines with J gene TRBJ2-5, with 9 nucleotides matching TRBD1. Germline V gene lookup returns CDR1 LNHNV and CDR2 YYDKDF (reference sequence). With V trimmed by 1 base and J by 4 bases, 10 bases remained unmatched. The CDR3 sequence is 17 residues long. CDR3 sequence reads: CATSRADRGVTIETQYF. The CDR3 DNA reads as TGTGCCACCAGCAGAGCCGACAGGGGGGTAACGATAGAGACCCAGTACTTC. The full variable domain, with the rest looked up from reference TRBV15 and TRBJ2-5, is DAMVIQNPRYQVTQFGKPVTLSCSQTLNHNVMYWYQQKSSQAPKLLFHYYDKDFNNEADTPDNFQSRRPNTSFCFLDIRSPGLGDTAMYLCATSRADRGVTIETQYFGPGTRLLVL.

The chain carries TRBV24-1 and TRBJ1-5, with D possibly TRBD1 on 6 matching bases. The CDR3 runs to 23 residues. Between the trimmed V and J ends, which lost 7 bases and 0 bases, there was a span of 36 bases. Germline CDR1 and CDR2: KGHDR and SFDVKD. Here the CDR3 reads CATRRQVPTHGPGPFNSNQPQHF. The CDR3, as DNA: TGTGCCACCAGGAGACAGGTTCCCACCCACGGGCCCGGGCCCTTTAATAGCAATCAGCCCCAGCATTTT.

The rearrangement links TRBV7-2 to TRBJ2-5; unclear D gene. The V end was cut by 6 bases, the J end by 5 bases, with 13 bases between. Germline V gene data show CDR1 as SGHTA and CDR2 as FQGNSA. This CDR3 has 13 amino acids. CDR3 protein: CASRLPARETQYF. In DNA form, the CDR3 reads TGTGCCAGCAGGCTCCCAGCGCGGGAGACCCAGTACTTC.

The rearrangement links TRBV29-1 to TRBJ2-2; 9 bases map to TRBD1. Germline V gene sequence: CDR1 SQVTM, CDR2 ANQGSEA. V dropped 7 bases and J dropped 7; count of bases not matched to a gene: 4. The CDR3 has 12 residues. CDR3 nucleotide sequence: TGCAGCGGCCGGGACAGGGTCGGGGAGCTGTTTTTT. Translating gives CSGRDRVGELFF.

The CDR3: CASTFVGGARIDGYTF. The DNA of the CDR3 is TGCGCCAGCACCTTTGTAGGGGGCGCGAGGATCGATGGCTACACCTTC. The chain carries TRBV5-1 and TRBJ1-2, with 7 nucleotides matching TRBD1. V trimming: 6 bases; J trimming: 6 bases; junction bases outside the gene matches: 17. CDR1 is SGHRS, CDR2 YFSETQ, per germline. The CDR3 has 16 amino acids.

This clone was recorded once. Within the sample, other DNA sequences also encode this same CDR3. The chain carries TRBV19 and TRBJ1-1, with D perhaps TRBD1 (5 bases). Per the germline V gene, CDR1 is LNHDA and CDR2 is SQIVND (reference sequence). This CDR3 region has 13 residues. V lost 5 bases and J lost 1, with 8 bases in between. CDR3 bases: TGTGCCAGTAGTCTCACAGGGAACACTGAAGCTTTCTTT. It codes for CASSLTGNTEAFF.

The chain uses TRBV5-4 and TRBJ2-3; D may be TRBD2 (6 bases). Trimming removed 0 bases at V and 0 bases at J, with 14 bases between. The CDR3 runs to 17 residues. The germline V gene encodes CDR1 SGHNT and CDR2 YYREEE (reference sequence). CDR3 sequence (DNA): TGTGCCAGCAGCTTGGGACTAGACTATCTTAGCACAGATACGCAGTATTTT. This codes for CASSLGLDYLSTDTQYF.

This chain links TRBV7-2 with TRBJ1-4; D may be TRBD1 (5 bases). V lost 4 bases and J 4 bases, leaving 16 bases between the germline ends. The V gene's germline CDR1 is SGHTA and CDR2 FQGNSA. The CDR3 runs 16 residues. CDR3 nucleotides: TGTGCCAGCAGCTCTTCCTTCCAGGGAGGTAATGAAAAACTGTTTTTT. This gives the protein CASSSSFQGGNEKLFF.

The CDR3 spells CASSLGRDIMISNQPQHF. DNA of the CDR3: TGCGCCAGCAGCTTGGGTAGGGACATTATGATAAGCAATCAGCCCCAGCATTTT. The chain has TRBV5-1 and TRBJ1-5, with a possible D match to TRBD1 (6 bases). The CDR3 runs to 18 residues. The V end was cut by 0 bases, the J end by 1 base, with 17 bases between. Germline CDR1 SGHRS, CDR2 YFSETQ.

The CDR3 region has the DNA TGTGCCAGCGGAGGAAGGGGGGGGAGCAATCAGCCCCAGCATTTT. Protein sequence: CASGGRGGSNQPQHF. This chain connects TRBV27 to TRBJ1-5, with D tentatively TRBD1 (6 bases). Germline values: CDR1 MNHEY, CDR2 SMNVEV (reference sequence). V was clipped by 8 bases and J by 1 base, with 15 bases between them. The CDR3 totals 15 residues.